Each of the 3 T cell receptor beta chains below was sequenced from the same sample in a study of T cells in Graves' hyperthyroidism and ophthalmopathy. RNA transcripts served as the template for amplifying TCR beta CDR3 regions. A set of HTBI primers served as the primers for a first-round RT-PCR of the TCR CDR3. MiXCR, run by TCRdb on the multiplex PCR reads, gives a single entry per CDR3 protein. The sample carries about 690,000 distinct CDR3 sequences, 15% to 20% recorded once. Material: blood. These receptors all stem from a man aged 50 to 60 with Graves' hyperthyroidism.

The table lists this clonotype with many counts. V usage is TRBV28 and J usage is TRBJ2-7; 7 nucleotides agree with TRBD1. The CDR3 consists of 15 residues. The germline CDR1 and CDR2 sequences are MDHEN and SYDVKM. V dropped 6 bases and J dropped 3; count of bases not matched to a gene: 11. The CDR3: CASSTGTASFYEQYF. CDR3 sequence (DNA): TGTGCCAGCAGCACCGGGACAGCCTCATTCTACGAGCAGTACTTC.

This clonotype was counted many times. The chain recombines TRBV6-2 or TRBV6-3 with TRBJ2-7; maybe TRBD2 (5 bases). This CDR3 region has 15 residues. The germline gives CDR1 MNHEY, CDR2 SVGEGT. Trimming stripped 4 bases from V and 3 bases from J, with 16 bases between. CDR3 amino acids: CASSSPGNPIYEQYF. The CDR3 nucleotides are TGTGCCAGCAGTTCCCCGGGAAACCCAATCTACGAGCAGTACTTC.

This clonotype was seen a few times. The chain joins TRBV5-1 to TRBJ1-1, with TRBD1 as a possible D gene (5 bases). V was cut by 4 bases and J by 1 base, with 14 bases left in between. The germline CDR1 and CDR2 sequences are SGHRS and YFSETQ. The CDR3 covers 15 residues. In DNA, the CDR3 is TGCGCCAGCAGCGTTCAGGGAGTGCGGAACACTGAAGCTTTCTTT. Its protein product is CASSVQGVRNTEAFF.